A single sample is the source of the 30 T cell receptor beta chains below, sequenced in a study of patients and donors after allogeneic stem cell transplantation (dated by TCRdb to the early 2020s). Library creation used RT-PCR. Sequencing relied on a NextSeq 550. The public reads were run again by TCRdb, first through fastp at Q25 and then through MiXCR, and only productive beta chains were kept. Every entry covers one CDR3 protein and lists the most common genes and DNA from its rows. The sample has about 1,600 distinct CDR3 sequences on record, 20% to 25% of them singletons. The ten largest account for 28% of the sample. The sample taken for sequencing was blood, either unsorted or a sorted T cell fraction (not recorded which). Receptors originate from a human donor who was either an allogeneic HSCT recipient or a stem cell or donor lymphocyte infusion donor (not recorded which). It is not recorded whose cells these are; they may come from a transplant donor.

This clonotype turned up a few times. The V and J genes are TRBV6-1 and TRBJ2-2; D is possibly TRBD2 (6 bases). CDR1 and CDR2 from the germline V gene are MNHNS and SASEGT. Trimming stripped 3 bases from V and 5 bases from J, with 7 bases between. The CDR3 sequence is 13 residues long. The DNA for the CDR3 is TGTGCCAGCAGTGAGGGGAGGACCGGGGAGCTGTTTTTT. Protein product: CASSEGRTGELFF.

This chain links TRBV15 with TRBJ2-7; TRBD1 aligns across 7 bases. This CDR3 contains 14 residues. The V segment lost 1 base and the J segment 0 bases; nucleotides outside the gene matches: 0. Germline values: CDR1 LNHNV, CDR2 YYDKDF (reference sequence). The CDR3 region is CATSRGDSSYEQYF. CDR3 DNA: TGTGCCACCAGCAGAGGGGACAGCTCCTACGAGCAGTACTTC.

This clonotype rates as large (0.1 to 1%). The chain recombines TRBV7-2 with TRBJ2-3; 11 positions agree with TRBD2. CDR1 SGHTA and CDR2 FQGNSA come from the germline V gene. J gave up 6 bases and V 1 base, and 0 bases lay outside the gene matches. The CDR3 covers 14 residues. CDR3 amino acids: CASSLGLAGDTQYF. CDR3 DNA sequence: TGTGCCAGCAGCTTAGGACTAGCGGGGGATACGCAGTATTTT.

This clonotype is judged medium-sized. The rearrangement uses TRBV20-1 and TRBJ1-1; the D is unclear. V dropped 5 bases and J dropped 0 bases, with 4 bases sitting between them. Germline loops: CDR1 DFQATT, CDR2 SNEGSKA (reference sequence). The length of the CDR3 is 11 residues. CDR3 nucleotide sequence: TGCAGTGCTTTCATGAACACTGAAGCTTTCTTT. It codes for CSAFMNTEAFF.

In this sample, this clonotype turned up once. The chain uses TRBV20-1 and TRBJ2-7; 8 nucleotides match TRBD1. Looked up from germline, CDR1 is DFQATT and CDR2 is SNEGSKA (reference sequence). The CDR3 runs to 12 residues. The V and J ends lost 5 bases and 5 bases, in that order; junction bases with no gene match: 5. The CDR3 loop reads CSAVQGADEQYF. The CDR3, as DNA: TGCAGTGCTGTCCAGGGGGCTGACGAGCAGTACTTC.

As DNA, the CDR3 is TGTGCCCTTGGGCAAAGGTCTTCAGATACGCAGTATTTT. Translation gives CALGQRSSDTQYF. V usage is TRBV30 and J usage is TRBJ2-3; D is undetermined. The CDR3 runs 13 residues. Trimming stripped 8 bases from V and 4 bases from J, with 16 bases between. From germline, CDR1 is GTSNPN and CDR2 SVGIG (reference sequence).

This clonotype was recorded a few times. The chain has TRBV10-3 and TRBJ1-5, with 8 bases aligning to TRBD1. The CDR3 sequence is 16 residues long. Per the germline V gene, CDR1 is ENHRY and CDR2 is SYGVKD. V lost 2 bases, J lost 2 bases, and 5 bases stayed unmatched. The CDR3 region has the DNA TGTGCCATCAGTGAGACAGGGGGTGATGGCAATCAGCCCCAGCATTTT. Protein product: CAISETGGDGNQPQHF.

V is TRBV28 and J is TRBJ2-7; 12 bases are a match to TRBD1. Unmatched junction bases numbered 28, after V lost 8 bases and J lost 5 bases. CDR3 length equals 21 residues. Germline lookup yields CDR1 MDHEN and CDR2 SYDVKM. CDR3 region: CASSPPGTNIVGTGGADEQYF. Here the CDR3 DNA reads TGTGCCAGCTCCCCCCCGGGCACTAACATTGTGGGGACAGGGGGCGCGGACGAGCAGTACTTC.

The gene calls are TRBV24-1 and TRBJ2-2, with 8 bases matching TRBD1. Germline CDR1 and CDR2: KGHDR and SFDVKD. V shed 4 bases and J 3 bases; nucleotides not matched to a gene: 9. The CDR3 sequence is 17 residues long. CDR3: CATSDASRGLDTGELFF. The CDR3 bases are TGTGCCACCAGTGACGCGAGCAGGGGGCTTGACACCGGGGAGCTGTTTTTT.

In this sample, this clonotype is large (0.1 to 1%). This sequence joins TRBV5-6 and TRBJ2-7, with 12 bases aligning to TRBD1. The CDR3 is made up of 15 amino acids. Unmatched junction bases numbered 3, after V lost 1 base and J lost 4 bases. CDR1 and CDR2 from the germline V gene are SGHDT and YYEEEE. The CDR3: CASSLWDRGRYEQYF. DNA of the CDR3: TGTGCCAGCAGCTTGTGGGACAGGGGGCGTTACGAGCAGTACTTC.

This clonotype showed up just a few times. The chain joins TRBV10-3 to TRBJ1-2; D is possibly TRBD1 (6 bases). V was shortened by 4 bases and J by 8 bases, with 17 bases between the two germline ends. Germline assignment: CDR1 ENHRY and CDR2 SYGVKD. The CDR3 consists of 14 residues. This CDR3 reads CAISGQVGAEGYTF. DNA of the CDR3: TGTGCCATCAGTGGACAGGTTGGAGCAGAGGGCTACACCTTC.

This clonotype was detected a few times. The J gene is TRBJ2-7, the V gene TRBV7-2; D gene ambiguous. Trimming cost V 0 bases and J 4 bases, with 10 bases left between them. The CDR3 length is 14 residues. Germline CDR1 reads SGHTA; CDR2 reads FQGNSA. The CDR3, as DNA: TGTGCCAGCAGCTTAGCGATACCGGTTTACGAGCAGTACTTC. Its protein product is CASSLAIPVYEQYF.

By share, this clonotype counts as large. CDR3 residues: CASSLTNYGYTF. As DNA, the CDR3 is TGTGCCAGCAGTTTGACTAACTATGGCTACACCTTC. V usage is TRBV12-3 or TRBV12-4 and J usage is TRBJ1-2; D not resolved. The CDR3 has 12 amino acids. V was pared by 3 bases and J by 0 bases, with 2 bases between.

This clonotype appeared a few times. The rearrangement links TRBV7-8 to TRBJ2-7, with TRBD1 identical over 8 bases. Germline values: CDR1 SGHVS, CDR2 FQNEAQ. Trimming took 6 bases from V and 1 from J; bases not matched to a gene: 23. There are 20 residues in the CDR3. In nucleotides, the CDR3 is TGTGCCAGCAGTCGTGACAGGGGCGGAGTACATCGAGAAAAATCCTACGAGCAGTACTTC. This sequence encodes CASSRDRGGVHREKSYEQYF.

This chain's CDR3 is CASSPRHQPQHF. CDR3 nucleotide sequence: TGTGCCAGCAGCCCAAGACATCAGCCCCAGCATTTT. The chain carries TRBV2 and TRBJ1-5, with unresolved D. The CDR3 totals 12 residues. V was pared by 6 bases and J by 5 bases, with 8 bases between. CDR1 and CDR2 from the germline V gene are SNHLY and FYNNEI.

This clonotype is large by share. V gene TRBV7-2 combines with J gene TRBJ2-2; a weak D match, TRBD1 (6 bases). The germline V gene encodes CDR1 SGHTA and CDR2 FQGNSA. This CDR3 has 14 amino acids. Trimming cost V 4 bases and J 5 bases, with 11 bases left between them. The CDR3, as DNA: TGTGCCAGCAGCTATCAGGGGACGACCGGGGAGCTGTTTTTT. Its protein is CASSYQGTTGELFF.

This clonotype has more than one count but fewer than ten. The gene calls are TRBV5-1 and TRBJ1-1; D may be TRBD1 (6 bases). CDR3 length: 16 residues. Trimming cost V 2 bases and J 0 bases, with 14 bases left between them. CDR1 and CDR2 (germline): SGHRS, YFSETQ. CDR3 DNA: TGCGCCAGCAGCTTCATTTTCGGACAGATGAACACTGAAGCTTTCTTT. It translates to CASSFIFGQMNTEAFF.

This clonotype was seen a few times. The junction does not match germline at one end; this may be a read error. The chain has TRBV5-1 and TRBJ2-1, with 9 nucleotides matching TRBD2. CDR1 is SGHRS and CDR2 is YFSETQ in the germline V gene. This CDR3 has 13 residues. For the CDR3, the DNA is TGCGCCAGCAGCTTACTGCGGGGGGGCCATGGGCTCTTC. Its protein product is CASSLLRGGHGLF.

This clonotype is termed medium-sized. The chain carries TRBV5-6 and TRBJ2-3, with 7 positions matching TRBD1. The CDR3 covers 16 residues. CDR1 and CDR2 from the germline V gene are SGHDT and YYEEEE. V shed 4 bases and J 0 bases; nucleotides not matched to a gene: 8. The CDR3 sequence: CASSLGQARSTDTQYF. CDR3 coding DNA: TGTGCCAGCAGCCTCGGACAGGCGAGAAGCACAGATACGCAGTATTTT.

This clonotype was picked up a small number of times. In DNA form, the CDR3 reads TGTGCCACCAGTGCACAGGGTTCCGGGGCCAACGTCCTGACTTTC. Protein sequence: CATSAQGSGANVLTF. The gene calls are TRBV24-1 and TRBJ2-6, with D maybe TRBD1 (6 bases). V lost 5 bases to trimming and J lost 4 bases, with 11 bases between them. The CDR3 has 15 residues. Germline V lookup: CDR1 KGHDR, CDR2 SFDVKD.

The V call is TRBV7-2, the J call TRBJ1-5; no definite D call. This CDR3 region has 13 residues. Germline CDR1 and CDR2: SGHTA and FQGNSA. Trimming pared 5 bases from V and 6 bases from J, leaving 11 bases between. CDR3 loop: CASSPMGSQPQHF. Written as DNA, the CDR3 is TGTGCCAGCAGCCCCATGGGGAGTCAGCCCCAGCATTTT. Based on the CDR3 plus reference TRBV7-2 and TRBJ1-5, the full variable domain is GAGVSQSPSNKVTEKGKDVELRCDPISGHTALYWYRQSLGQGLEFLIYFQGNSAPDKSGLPSDRFSAERTGGSVSTLTIQRTQQEDSAVYLCASSPMGSQPQHFGDGTRLSIL.

V is TRBV9 and J is TRBJ2-1, with 7 bases that match TRBD2. After removal of 0 bases from V and 10 bases from J, the junction contained 10 bases not matched to a gene. The CDR3 contains 15 residues. Germline assignment: CDR1 SGDLS and CDR2 YYNGEE. CDR3 protein: CASSVADGGGQEQFF. CDR3 coding DNA: TGTGCCAGCAGCGTAGCGGACGGCGGGGGTCAGGAGCAGTTCTTC.

The V and J genes are TRBV5-1 and TRBJ2-5; 8 bases are a match to TRBD1. This CDR3 is 13 amino acids long. Germline V CDR1 and CDR2: SGHRS, YFSETQ. The V and J ends lost 8 bases and 1 base, in that order; junction bases with no gene match: 4. The CDR3 region has the DNA TGCGCCAGGATAACAGGGGGCCAAGAGACCCAGTACTTC. This codes for CARITGGQETQYF.

The chain couples TRBV29-1 to TRBJ1-1, with TRBD1 identical over 7 bases. The CDR3 is made up of 15 amino acids. Germline-derived CDR1 and CDR2 are SQVTM and ANQGSEA. V dropped 7 bases and J dropped 7; count of bases not matched to a gene: 18. The CDR3, as DNA: TGCAGCGCCCTTCCCCTGCAGGGGGGAACGGATGAAGCTTTCTTT. Translating it yields CSALPLQGGTDEAFF.

V usage is TRBV7-9 and J usage is TRBJ1-6; tentative D call: TRBD1 (5 bases). Trimming removed 5 bases at V and 9 bases at J, with 8 bases between. CDR3 length: 12 amino acids. The germline CDR1 and CDR2 sequences are SEHNR and FQNEAQ (reference sequence). CDR3 nucleotides: TGTGCCAGCAGCAGCGGGGGTTCACCCCTCCACTTT. This encodes CASSSGGSPLHF.

This clonotype is large in the sample. The junction shows a germline mismatch at one end, possibly a read error. The chain joins TRBV2 to TRBJ2-5; D remains ambiguous. CDR3 length: 12 amino acids. In germline, CDR1 is SNHLY, CDR2 FYNNEI. The CDR3 region is CASREVQETQYF. CDR3 nucleotide sequence: TGTGCCAGCAGGGAAGTACAAGAGACCCAGTACTTC.

This clonotype was detected only a few times. The chain links TRBV4-1 to TRBJ1-1; 9 bases are shared with TRBD1. Trimming cost V 8 bases and J 3 bases; bases outside gene matches: 7. Germline V gene sequence: CDR1 MGHRA, CDR2 YSYEKL. The CDR3 length is 14 residues. CDR3 loop: CASGRRQGDTEAFF. In nucleotides, the CDR3 is TGCGCCAGCGGACGGAGACAGGGGGACACTGAAGCTTTCTTT.

This chain uses TRBV5-4 with TRBJ2-7, with a possible D match to TRBD2 (6 bases). Germline CDR1 reads SGHNT; CDR2 reads YYREEE (reference sequence). The CDR3 runs 14 residues. Between the trimmed V and J ends, which lost 4 bases and 5 bases, there was a span of 16 bases. The CDR3 DNA sequence: TGTGCCAGCAGCGGGGAGGTGGGCCGTAACGAGCAGTACTTC. As protein: CASSGEVGRNEQYF.

The V call is TRBV10-3, the J call TRBJ2-7, with D perhaps matching TRBD1 (6 bases). This CDR3 has 14 amino acids. From germline, CDR1 is ENHRY and CDR2 SYGVKD. Deletions cut 7 bases from V and 0 bases from J, with 13 bases between. The chain's CDR3 is CAIMDSLSSYEQYF. The CDR3 DNA reads TGTGCCATCATGGACAGCCTGAGCTCCTACGAGCAGTACTTC.

This clonotype was seen just once. Here the CDR3 reads CASSPDTGAYTEAFF. CDR3 nucleotide sequence: TGTGCCAGCAGCCCAGACACAGGGGCGTACACTGAAGCTTTCTTT. The chain recombines TRBV7-3 with TRBJ1-1, with 7 bases fitting TRBD1. This CDR3 contains 15 residues. Germline V gene lookup returns CDR1 SGHTA and CDR2 FQGTGA. V lost 5 bases, J lost 3 bases, and 9 bases stayed unmatched.